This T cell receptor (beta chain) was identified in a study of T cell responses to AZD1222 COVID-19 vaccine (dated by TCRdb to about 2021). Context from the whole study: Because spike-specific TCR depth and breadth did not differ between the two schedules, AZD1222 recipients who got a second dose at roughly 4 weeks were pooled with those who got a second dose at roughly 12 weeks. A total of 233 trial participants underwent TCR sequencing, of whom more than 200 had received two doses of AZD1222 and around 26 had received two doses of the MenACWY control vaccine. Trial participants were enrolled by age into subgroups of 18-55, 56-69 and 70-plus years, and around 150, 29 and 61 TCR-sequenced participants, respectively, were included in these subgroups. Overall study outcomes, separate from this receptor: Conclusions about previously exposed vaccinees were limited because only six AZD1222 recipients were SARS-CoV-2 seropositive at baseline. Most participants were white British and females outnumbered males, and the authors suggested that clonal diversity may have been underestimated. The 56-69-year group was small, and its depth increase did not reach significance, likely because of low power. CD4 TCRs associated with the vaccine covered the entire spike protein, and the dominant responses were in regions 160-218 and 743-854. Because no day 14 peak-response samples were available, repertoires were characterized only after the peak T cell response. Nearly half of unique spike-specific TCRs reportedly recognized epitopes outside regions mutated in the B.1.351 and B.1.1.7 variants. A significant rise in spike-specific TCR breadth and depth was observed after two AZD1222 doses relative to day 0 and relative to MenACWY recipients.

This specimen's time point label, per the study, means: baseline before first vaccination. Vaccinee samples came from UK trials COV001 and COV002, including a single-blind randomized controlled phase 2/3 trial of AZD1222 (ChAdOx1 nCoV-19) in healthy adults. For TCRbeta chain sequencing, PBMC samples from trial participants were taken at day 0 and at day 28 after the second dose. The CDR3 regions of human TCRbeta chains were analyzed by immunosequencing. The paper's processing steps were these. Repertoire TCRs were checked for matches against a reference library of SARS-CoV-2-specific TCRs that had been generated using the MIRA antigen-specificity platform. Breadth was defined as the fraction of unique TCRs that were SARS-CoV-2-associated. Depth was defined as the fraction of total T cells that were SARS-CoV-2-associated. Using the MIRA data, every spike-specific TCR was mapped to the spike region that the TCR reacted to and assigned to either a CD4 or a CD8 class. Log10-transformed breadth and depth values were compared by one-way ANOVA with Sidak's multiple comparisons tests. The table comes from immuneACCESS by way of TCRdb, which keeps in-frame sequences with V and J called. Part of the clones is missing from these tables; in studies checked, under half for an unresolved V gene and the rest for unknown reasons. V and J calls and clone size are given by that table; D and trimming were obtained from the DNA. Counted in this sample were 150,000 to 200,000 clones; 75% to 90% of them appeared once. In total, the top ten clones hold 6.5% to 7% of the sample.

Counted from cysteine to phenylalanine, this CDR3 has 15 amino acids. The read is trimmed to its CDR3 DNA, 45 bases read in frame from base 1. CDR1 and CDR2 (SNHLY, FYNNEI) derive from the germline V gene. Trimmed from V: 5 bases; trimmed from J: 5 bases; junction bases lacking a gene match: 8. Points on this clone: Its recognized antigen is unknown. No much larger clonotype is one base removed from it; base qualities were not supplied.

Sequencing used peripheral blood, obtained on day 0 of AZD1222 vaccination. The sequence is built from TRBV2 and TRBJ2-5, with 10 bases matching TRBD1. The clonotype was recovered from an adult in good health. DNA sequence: TGTGCCAGCAGTCGGGAGACAGGGGGCTGGGAGACCCAGTACTTC. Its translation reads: CASSRETGGWETQYF. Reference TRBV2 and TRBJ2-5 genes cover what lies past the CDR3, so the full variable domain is EPEVTQTPSHQVTQMGQEVILRCVPISNHLYFYWYRQILGQKVEFLVSFYNNEISEKSEIFDDQFSVERPDGSNFTLKIRSTKLEDSAMYFCASSRETGGWETQYFGPGTRLLVL.